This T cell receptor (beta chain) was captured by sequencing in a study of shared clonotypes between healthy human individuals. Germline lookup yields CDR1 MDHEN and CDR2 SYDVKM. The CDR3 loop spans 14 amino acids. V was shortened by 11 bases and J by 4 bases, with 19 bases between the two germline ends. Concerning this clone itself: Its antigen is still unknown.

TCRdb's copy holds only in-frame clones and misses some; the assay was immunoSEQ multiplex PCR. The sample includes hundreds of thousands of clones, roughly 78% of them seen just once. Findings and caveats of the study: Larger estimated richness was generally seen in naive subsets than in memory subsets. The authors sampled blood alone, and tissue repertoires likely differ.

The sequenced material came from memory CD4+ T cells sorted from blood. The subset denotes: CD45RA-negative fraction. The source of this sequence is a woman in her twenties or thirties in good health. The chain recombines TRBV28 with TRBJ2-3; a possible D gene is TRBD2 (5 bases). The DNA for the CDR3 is TGTGCCTCGATCGAGGGAGAACGGGCAGATACGCAGTATTTT. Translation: CASIEGERADTQYF.